The clone carrying this T cell receptor beta chain appeared many times. The data originate from a study of identical twins. With no exceptions, donors were healthy Caucasians. CDR1 is MNHNS and CDR2 is SASEGT in the germline V gene. The CDR3 sequence is 16 residues long. V gave up 6 bases and J gave up 0 bases, with 15 bases separating them. TCRdb independently ran MiXCR on the 5' RACE reads; one entry per CDR3 protein. The sample yields about 920,000 distinct CDR3 sequences, approximately 13% seen once. These data were likewise used in another study, on yellow fever vaccine responses in identical twins.

The receptor's source is a woman aged 18 to 35 in good health. Sequences were obtained from PBMCs. V usage is TRBV6-1 and J usage is TRBJ2-1, with a tentative D call TRBD2 (6 bases). CDR3 sequence: CASRTPGGSSYNEQFF. As DNA, the CDR3 is TGTGCCAGCAGGACGCCCGGGGGAAGCTCCTACAATGAGCAGTTCTTC.